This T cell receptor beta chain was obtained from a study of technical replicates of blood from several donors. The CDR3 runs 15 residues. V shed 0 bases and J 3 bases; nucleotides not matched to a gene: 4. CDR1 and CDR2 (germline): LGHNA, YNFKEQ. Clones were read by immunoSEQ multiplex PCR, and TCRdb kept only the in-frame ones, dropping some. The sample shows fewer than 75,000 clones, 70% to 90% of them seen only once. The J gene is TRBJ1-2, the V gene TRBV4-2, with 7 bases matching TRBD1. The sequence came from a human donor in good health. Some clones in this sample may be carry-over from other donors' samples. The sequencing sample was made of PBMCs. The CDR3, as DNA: TGTGCCAGCAGCCAAGAGGTAGGGGGCGACTATGGCTACACCTTC. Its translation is CASSQEVGGDYGYTF.